The 27 T cell receptor beta chains listed next were all sequenced from one sample in a study of OX40 agonist ivuxolimab in advanced cancers. Assay used: immunoSEQ multiplex PCR; TCRdb lists only in-frame clones, some missing. The table includes about 66,000 clones, about nine tenths detected once. The sample consisted of CD4+ or CD8+ T cells sorted from blood, taken in a trial of the OX40 agonist ivuxolimab. These receptor sequences come from an adult with an advanced solid tumor such as melanoma, head and neck, liver or kidney cancer.

This chain links TRBV27 with TRBJ2-2; the match to TRBD2 covers 10 bases. With 2 bases clipped from V and 4 bases from J, the junction kept 4 bases outside the gene matches. This CDR3 contains 16 residues. Germline CDR1 and CDR2: MNHEY and SMNVEV (reference sequence). CDR3 bases: TGTGCCAGCAGTTTACGGGCTAGCGGGGGCACCGGGGAGCTGTTTTTT. Its translation: CASSLRASGGTGELFF.

This chain links TRBV9 with TRBJ2-3; D is possibly TRBD2 (6 bases). Germline CDR1 and CDR2: SGDLS and YYNGEE. V lost 0 bases, J lost 5 bases, and 13 bases lay in between. The CDR3 is 15 amino acids. CDR3 protein: CASSVVGGLRDTQYF. The CDR3 DNA reads as TGTGCCAGCAGCGTAGTGGGAGGCCTTAGAGATACGCAGTATTTT.

The chain is built from TRBV10-2 and TRBJ2-7; 7 nucleotides agree with TRBD2. CDR1 is WSHSY, CDR2 SAAADI, per germline. The J segment lost 2 bases and the V segment lost 5 bases, leaving 3 bases of the junction unmatched. This CDR3 comprises 13 residues. The CDR3 DNA follows: TGCGCCAGCAGTTTAGGGAGGGCCTACGAGCAGTACTTC. It codes for CASSLGRAYEQYF.

The count of this clone is one. The V call is TRBV6-6, the J call TRBJ2-7; 7 bases are shared with TRBD2. The ends lost 6 bases at V and 2 bases at J; junction bases unmatched: 7. CDR3 size: 14 residues. Per germline, CDR1 MNHNY and CDR2 SVGAGI (reference sequence). The CDR3 region has the DNA TGTGCCAGCAGCGCCTTAGCGGGTGCCTACGAGCAGTACTTC. This encodes CASSALAGAYEQYF.

CDR3 protein: CASSLNARNTEAFF. The CDR3 bases are TGCGCCAGCAGCTTAAATGCGCGGAACACTGAAGCTTTCTTT. This chain uses TRBV5-1 with TRBJ1-1; D uncertain. The CDR3 totals 14 residues. In germline, CDR1 is SGHRS, CDR2 YFSETQ. The ends were cut back, 2 bases at V and 1 base at J, with 9 bases in the middle.

This chain joins TRBV5-1 and TRBJ2-7; 10 bases line up with TRBD1. Germline V gene data show CDR1 as SGHRS and CDR2 as YFSETQ. V shed 2 bases, J shed 5 bases, and the junction held 4 bases outside the gene matches. The CDR3 length is 14 residues. Here the CDR3 DNA reads TGCGCCAGCAGCTTTGACAGGGGGCTCGACGAGCAGTACTTC. Amino acids: CASSFDRGLDEQYF.

The sample holds a few counts of this clone. V is TRBV9 and J is TRBJ2-7; possibly TRBD1 or TRBD2 for D (6 bases each). Germline V gene sequence: CDR1 SGDLS, CDR2 YYNGEE. Trimming left V 3 bases short and J 2 bases short, with 15 bases between. The CDR3 covers 15 residues. The CDR3 DNA reads TGTGCCAGCAGCGCGGGGGCGGGTTCAACCTACGAGCAGTACTTC. This translates into CASSAGAGSTYEQYF.

The V and J genes are TRBV27 and TRBJ2-7; 10 bases are shared with TRBD2. The CDR3 loop spans 15 amino acids. Germline CDR1 is MNHEY and CDR2 is SMNVEV (reference sequence). V trimming: 6 bases; J trimming: 4 bases; junction bases outside the gene matches: 9. CDR3 loop: CASRPGLAWIYEQYF. The CDR3 nucleotides read TGTGCCAGCAGACCGGGACTAGCGTGGATATACGAGCAGTACTTC.

The CDR3, as DNA: TGCGCCAGCAGCTTGGGGGGTATATCCTACGAGCAGTACTTC. The encoded protein is CASSLGGISYEQYF. The J gene is TRBJ2-7, the V gene TRBV5-1; D remains ambiguous. The germline V gene has CDR1 SGHRS and CDR2 YFSETQ. Trimming left V 0 bases short and J 1 base short, with 8 bases between. There are 14 residues in the CDR3.

V gene TRBV19 combines with J gene TRBJ1-1; D is uncertain. The CDR3 contains 14 residues. CDR1 is LNHDA and CDR2 is SQIVND in the germline V gene (reference sequence). V dropped 3 bases and J dropped 3 bases, with 11 bases sitting between them. The CDR3 sequence: CASSMIIGDTEAFF. In DNA, the CDR3 is TGTGCCAGTAGTATGATTATTGGGGACACTGAAGCTTTCTTT. The full variable domain, with the rest looked up from reference TRBV19 and TRBJ1-1, is DGGITQSPKYLFRKEGQNVTLSCEQNLNHDAMYWYRQDPGQGLRLIYYSQIVNDFQKGDIAEGYSVSREKKESFPLTVTSAQKNPTAFYLCASSMIIGDTEAFFGQGTRLTVV.

The chain recombines TRBV2 with TRBJ1-5, with D possibly matching TRBD1 (5 bases). V lost 1 base, J lost 9 bases, and 19 bases lay in between. The CDR3 has 16 amino acids. CDR1 is SNHLY and CDR2 is FYNNEI in the germline V gene. CDR3 sequence reads: CASSEGPGPLVGPQHF. CDR3 bases: TGTGCCAGCAGTGAAGGGCCGGGACCCCTTGTTGGGCCCCAGCATTTT.

This clone turned up a few times. This chain connects TRBV10-3 to TRBJ2-3; D possibly uses TRBD1 or TRBD2 (5 bases each). CDR1 is ENHRY, CDR2 SYGVKD, per germline. CDR3 length: 13 residues. Trimming cost V 10 bases and J 5 bases, with 16 bases left between them. In DNA, the CDR3 is TGTGCCACCCACGGGACCTCGAAAGATACGCAGTATTTT. It codes for CATHGTSKDTQYF.

V and J are TRBV18 and TRBJ1-2, with a possible D match to TRBD1 (5 bases). CDR1 is KGHSH, CDR2 LQKENI, per germline. V was clipped by 6 bases and J by 5 bases, with 22 bases between them. This CDR3 spans 16 amino acids. DNA for the CDR3: TGTGCCAGCTCTCCTTCCGGGACCGGGGTAGAGTATGGCTACACCTTC. This gives the protein CASSPSGTGVEYGYTF.

This sequence joins TRBV14 and TRBJ2-1; TRBD1 is a possible D gene (6 bases). V gave up 6 bases and J gave up 8 bases, with 11 bases separating them. CDR1 and CDR2 from the germline V gene are SGHDN and FVKESK. The CDR3 runs 12 residues. CDR3 sequence reads: CASRRGSDEQFF. CDR3 bases: TGTGCCAGCAGGAGGGGGAGCGATGAGCAGTTCTTC. Filled out from reference TRBV14 and TRBJ2-1, the complete variable domain reads EAGVTQFPSHSVIEKGQTVTLRCDPISGHDNLYWYRRVMGKEIKFLLHFVKESKQDESGMPNNRFLAERTGGTYSTLKVQPAELEDSGVYFCASRRGSDEQFFGPGTRLTVL.

The J gene is TRBJ1-3, the V gene TRBV28; maybe TRBD1 (5 bases). The CDR3 has 15 amino acids. Germline V gene lookup returns CDR1 MDHEN and CDR2 SYDVKM. V shed 6 bases and J shed 0 bases, with 12 bases lying between them. CDR3 protein: CASRSQGPSGNTIYF. In DNA form, the CDR3 reads TGTGCCAGCAGGTCCCAGGGTCCCTCTGGAAACACCATATATTTT. Supplemented by reference TRBV28 and TRBJ1-3, the full variable domain reads DVKVTQSSRYLVKRTGEKVFLECVQDMDHENMFWYRQDPGLGLRLIYFSYDVKMKEKGDIPEGYSVSREKKERFSLILESASTNQTSMYLCASRSQGPSGNTIYFGEGSWLTVV.

The gene calls are TRBV28 and TRBJ1-4; D ambiguous. Germline-derived CDR1 and CDR2 are MDHEN and SYDVKM. CDR3 size: 11 residues. Between the trimmed V and J ends, which lost 7 bases and 10 bases, there was a span of 10 bases. The CDR3 protein is CASTKAGKLFF. The CDR3 bases are TGTGCCAGCACTAAGGCTGGAAAACTGTTTTTT.

This chain connects TRBV2 to TRBJ1-6, with D unresolved. The CDR3 contains 12 residues. Trimming shortened V by 1 base and J by 14 bases, and 9 bases separated the two germline ends. CDR1 and CDR2 (germline): SNHLY, FYNNEI. CDR3 nucleotide sequence: TGTGCCAGCAGTGAAGTGTCGTGGGCCCTCCACTTT. Translated, it gives CASSEVSWALHF.

V is TRBV19 and J is TRBJ1-2, with 7 bases aligning to TRBD1. Germline V CDR1 and CDR2: LNHDA, SQIVND (reference sequence). The CDR3 consists of 14 residues. V lost 3 bases, J lost 5 bases, and 6 bases stayed unmatched. The CDR3 loop is CASSITGAEYGYTF. In nucleotides, the CDR3 is TGTGCCAGTAGTATCACAGGGGCGGAGTATGGCTACACCTTC.

The rearrangement uses TRBV2 and TRBJ2-7; TRBD2 agrees at 12 bases. Trimming at V came to 3 bases and at J to 3 bases, leaving 3 bases not matched to a gene. The CDR3 spans 15 residues. Germline CDR1 SNHLY, CDR2 FYNNEI. CDR3 sequence reads: CASSDKTSGSYEQYF. The CDR3 bases are TGTGCCAGCAGTGACAAGACTAGCGGGAGCTACGAGCAGTACTTC.

The V call is TRBV19, the J call TRBJ2-6, with D tentatively TRBD1 or TRBD2 (5 bases each). The CDR3 length is 16 residues. The germline V gene encodes CDR1 LNHDA and CDR2 SQIVND (reference sequence). Trimming removed 1 base from V and 0 bases from J, with 7 bases in between. In nucleotides, the CDR3 is TGTGCCAGTAGTATAGGGGGGTACTCTGGGGCCAACGTCCTGACTTTC. Protein product: CASSIGGYSGANVLTF.

The genes are TRBV5-1 and TRBJ2-3, with D possibly TRBD1 on 6 matching bases. The V end was cut by 4 bases, the J end by 1 base, with 16 bases between. There are 16 residues in the CDR3. Germline V gene sequence: CDR1 SGHRS, CDR2 YFSETQ. In DNA, the CDR3 is TGCGCCAGCAGCCCCAGACAGGTCGGGGGCACAGATACGCAGTATTTT. Translating it yields CASSPRQVGGTDTQYF.

The genes are TRBV28 and TRBJ1-4, with 12 bases fitting TRBD1. With 5 bases clipped from V and 8 bases from J, the junction kept 3 bases outside the gene matches. The CDR3 covers 14 residues. The V gene's germline CDR1 is MDHEN and CDR2 SYDVKM. The CDR3 DNA reads TGTGCCAGCAGTCCCGGGACAGGGGGCGAAAAACTGTTTTTT. Translated: CASSPGTGGEKLFF.

This clone was seen only once. The V gene is TRBV6-5, the J gene TRBJ1-2; D call uncertain. CDR3 size: 11 residues. Trimming took 5 bases from V and 6 from J, leaving 7 bases between them. Germline V gene lookup returns CDR1 MNHEY and CDR2 SVGAGI. The CDR3 nucleotides are TGTGCCAGCAGTCCGTCTGATGGCTACACCTTC. It is translated as CASSPSDGYTF.

This clone was seen only once. The V call is TRBV20-1, the J call TRBJ1-2; D is uncertain. Germline V CDR1 and CDR2: DFQATT, SNEGSKA (reference sequence). This CDR3 comprises 11 residues. Trimming removed 3 bases at V and 8 bases at J, with 10 bases between. The CDR3 coding sequence is TGCAGTGCTAGTTCCCGGGCGGGCTACACCTTC. This translates into CSASSRAGYTF.

The J gene is TRBJ1-3, the V gene TRBV18; D ambiguous. The CDR3 is made up of 14 amino acids. Germline CDR1 KGHSH, CDR2 LQKENI. V lost 1 base and J 0 bases, leaving 4 bases between the germline ends. For the CDR3, the DNA is TGTGCCAGCTCACCACGGATCTCTGGAAACACCATATATTTT. This encodes CASSPRISGNTIYF.

The chain has TRBV27 and TRBJ1-5; D perhaps matches TRBD1 (5 bases). With 7 bases removed from V and 2 bases from J, the gap between germline ends came to 15 bases. This CDR3 region has 15 residues. Germline V gene sequence: CDR1 MNHEY, CDR2 SMNVEV (reference sequence). For the CDR3, the DNA is TGTGCCAGCACCCTGGGGGACGGTTGCAATCAGCCCCAGCATTTT. Translation gives CASTLGDGCNQPQHF.

The rearrangement uses TRBV10-3 and TRBJ2-5, with D perhaps matching TRBD1 or TRBD2 (5 bases each). V was trimmed by 5 bases and J by 0 bases, leaving 19 bases between them. The CDR3 runs to 17 residues. Germline V gene data show CDR1 as ENHRY and CDR2 as SYGVKD. The CDR3 protein is CAISRDRDGKYQETQYF. In DNA form, the CDR3 reads TGTGCCATCAGTCGAGACCGGGACGGCAAGTACCAAGAGACCCAGTACTTC.